The sample holds a few counts of the clone carrying this TCR beta chain. These data originate in a study of identical twins. Germline CDR1 KGHSH, CDR2 LQKENI. The CDR3 is 16 amino acids. Trimming at V came to 1 base and at J to 4 bases, leaving 6 bases not matched to a gene. TCRdb processed the 5' RACE reads anew with MiXCR; each CDR3 protein has one entry. The data hold some 500,000 distinct CDR3 sequences, with 13% to 15% observed a single time. These data were also reused for a study on yellow fever vaccine responses in identical twins.

The sequenced material came from CD4+ T cells sorted from blood. This TCR was sampled from a woman between 18 and 29 years old in good health. This chain joins TRBV18 and TRBJ1-5, with 8 nucleotides matching TRBD1. CDR3 sequence reads: CASSPQGQAPNQPQHF. CDR3 DNA sequence: TGTGCCAGCTCACCACAGGGACAGGCGCCGAATCAGCCCCAGCATTTT.